Each of the 15 T cell receptor beta chains below was sequenced from the same sample in a study of T cell repertoires in cytomegalovirus infection (dated by TCRdb to the late 2010s). TCRdb names Illumina HiSeq 1500 as the instrument used. TCRdb passed the public sequencing reads through fastp at Q25 and MiXCR, retaining productive beta sequences. CDR3 protein sequences are deduplicated, and each keeps its most common genes and DNA. In this sample the table shows over 300,000 distinct CDR3 sequences, roughly a sixth of which occur a single time. The ten top clones hold around 12% of the sample. The sequencing sample was made of PBMCs. The receptors shown here come from a human donor in good health (CMV status not recorded). Some clones in this sample may be carry-over from other donors' samples.

CDR3 DNA: TGTGCCAGTAGTGCGGACAGGCGACCAGGCGAAAAACTGTTTTTT. Its protein is CASSADRRPGEKLFF. The chain links TRBV19 to TRBJ1-4; 7 bases match TRBD1. The CDR3 totals 15 residues. Germline V lookup: CDR1 LNHDA, CDR2 SQIVND (reference sequence). The J segment lost 8 bases and the V segment lost 5 bases, leaving 11 bases of the junction unmatched.

The chain recombines TRBV6-5 with TRBJ1-1, with D uncertain. Germline assignment: CDR1 MNHEY and CDR2 SVGAGI. The V and J ends lost 2 bases and 0 bases respectively, with 7 bases between them. There are 14 residues in the CDR3. The CDR3 sequence: CASSYHRVNTEAFF. The CDR3 DNA sequence: TGTGCCAGCAGTTACCACCGGGTGAACACTGAAGCTTTCTTT.

A few counts support this clonotype. The chain couples TRBV5-5 to TRBJ2-1, with 9 bases that match TRBD2. This CDR3 is built from 15 residues. V lost 0 bases to trimming and J lost 6 bases; unmatched junction nucleotides: 4. CDR1 SGHKS and CDR2 YYEKEE come from the germline V gene (reference sequence). This chain's CDR3 is CASSLGAGGVNEQFF. CDR3 nucleotides: TGTGCCAGCAGCTTGGGCGCGGGGGGGGTCAATGAGCAGTTCTTC.

Here the CDR3 reads CASSQAVMNTEAFF. The DNA of the CDR3 is TGTGCCAGCAGCCAAGCCGTGATGAACACTGAAGCTTTCTTT. The V gene is TRBV3-1, the J gene TRBJ1-1, with D hard to call. This CDR3 has 14 amino acids. Germline loops: CDR1 LGHDT, CDR2 YNNKEL (reference sequence). Trimming took 1 base from V and 0 from J, leaving 6 bases between them. Looking up the rest from reference TRBV3-1 and TRBJ1-1 gives the full variable domain: DTAVSQTPKYLVTQMGNDKSIKCEQNLGHDTMYWYKQDSKKFLKIMFSYNNKELIINETVPNRFSPKSPDKAHLNLHINSLELGDSAVYFCASSQAVMNTEAFFGQGTRLTVV.

This chain links TRBV6-1 with TRBJ2-2, with TRBD1 as a possible D gene (5 bases). Trimming shortened V by 5 bases and J by 7 bases, and 8 bases separated the two germline ends. The CDR3 runs 12 residues. Per germline, CDR1 MNHNS and CDR2 SASEGT. The CDR3 here is CASSPGFGELFF. The CDR3 DNA follows: TGTGCCAGCAGTCCAGGGTTCGGGGAGCTGTTTTTT.

This clonotype was found a few times. The genes are TRBV6-8 and TRBJ2-7; 12 positions match TRBD2. Germline loops: CDR1 MNHGY, CDR2 SAAAGT. This CDR3 has 16 amino acids. V shed 6 bases and J 3 bases; nucleotides not matched to a gene: 9. The CDR3 DNA is TGTGCCAGCAGCCCGCAAGGACTAGCGGGGCGCTACGAGCAGTACTTC. It specifies CASSPQGLAGRYEQYF.

The V call is TRBV5-1, the J call TRBJ2-5, with 8 bases fitting TRBD2. The CDR3 runs 16 residues. In germline, CDR1 is SGHRS, CDR2 YFSETQ. V dropped 4 bases and J dropped 4; count of bases not matched to a gene: 12. The CDR3, as DNA: TGCGCCAGCAGCATGGGGTCAGGCGGGGGGAGAGAGACCCAGTACTTC. Its protein is CASSMGSGGGRETQYF.

This clonotype has a handful of counts. This chain joins TRBV12-3 or TRBV12-4 and TRBJ1-3, with D hard to call. This CDR3 region has 15 residues. V lost 3 bases to trimming and J lost 0 bases, with 9 bases between them. The CDR3 nucleotides read TGTGCCAGCAGTTTTTCGTCCGGCTCTGGAAACACCATATATTTT. Translation: CASSFSSGSGNTIYF.

This clonotype appeared many times. The chain links TRBV7-2 to TRBJ2-5, with D maybe TRBD2 (6 bases). CDR1 is SGHTA, CDR2 FQGNSA, per germline. V lost 5 bases, J lost 4 bases, and 14 bases lay in between. The CDR3 sequence is 14 residues long. CDR3: CASSAGTWPETQYF. Here the CDR3 DNA reads TGTGCCAGCAGCGCAGGGACTTGGCCAGAGACCCAGTACTTC. The entire variable domain, with the rest obtained from reference TRBV7-2 and TRBJ2-5, is as follows: GAGVSQSPSNKVTEKGKDVELRCDPISGHTALYWYRQSLGQGLEFLIYFQGNSAPDKSGLPSDRFSAERTGGSVSTLTIQRTQQEDSAVYLCASSAGTWPETQYFGPGTRLLVL.

This clonotype was seen more than once but under ten times. V gene TRBV6-4 combines with J gene TRBJ2-1, with 8 bases matching TRBD2. The CDR3 totals 14 residues. The germline V gene has CDR1 MRHNA and CDR2 SNTAGT. V trimming: 3 bases; J trimming: 7 bases; junction bases outside the gene matches: 5. CDR3 bases: TGTGCCAGCAGTGATACAGCGGGGGCAAATGAGCAGTTCTTC. Its protein product is CASSDTAGANEQFF.

The rearrangement joins TRBV5-1 to TRBJ2-7; TRBD1 matches 7 bases. V lost 4 bases, J lost 3 bases, and 4 bases stayed unmatched. The CDR3 covers 13 residues. Germline loops: CDR1 SGHRS, CDR2 YFSETQ. For the CDR3, the DNA is TGCGCCAGCAGCCCTCAGGGGGTCTACGAGCAGTACTTC. It translates to CASSPQGVYEQYF.

This clonotype was counted only a few times. The junction and the germline gene differ at one end; a read error may be behind it. The chain employs TRBV4-1 and TRBJ1-2; TRBD1 aligns across 8 bases. Germline values: CDR1 MGHRA, CDR2 YSYEKL. This CDR3 comprises 13 residues. This chain's CDR3 is CASSQGQANGYTF. Written as DNA, the CDR3 is TGTGCCAGCAGCCAGGGACAGGCGAACGGCTACACCTTC.

This clonotype was detected ten times or more. The chain couples TRBV12-3 or TRBV12-4 to TRBJ2-1, with 12 nucleotides matching TRBD2. The length of the CDR3 is 15 residues. Trimming cost V 7 bases and J 7 bases; bases outside gene matches: 8. The CDR3 loop is CASTSSGGAKNEQFF. CDR3 nucleotide sequence: TGTGCCAGCACCTCTAGCGGGGGGGCTAAGAATGAGCAGTTCTTC.

There are many counts of this clonotype. The gene calls are TRBV4-1 and TRBJ1-3; 10 bases line up with TRBD1. Per germline, CDR1 MGHRA and CDR2 YSYEKL. Losses at the gene ends were 5 bases for V and 2 bases for J; bases not matched to a gene: 6. This CDR3 spans 16 amino acids. DNA for the CDR3: TGCGCCAGCAGCGAACGGACAGGGGGGACTGGAAACACCATATATTTT. This translates into CASSERTGGTGNTIYF.

This clonotype was counted at least ten times. The CDR3 nucleotides are TGTGCCAGCAGCATGGACAGAAACGAGCAGTACTTC. It translates to CASSMDRNEQYF. The chain recombines TRBV11-2 with TRBJ2-7; D possibly corresponds to TRBD1 (6 bases). CDR1 is SGHAT, CDR2 FQNNGV, per germline. The V and J ends lost 5 bases and 5 bases respectively, with 10 bases between them. The length of the CDR3 is 12 residues.